A single sample gave rise to the 2 T cell receptor beta chains below, sequenced in a study of blood T cells in healthy people across ages. A second roughly 7 to 11 cycle PCR used barcoded and J-beta primers. TCRdb fed the 5' RACE reads into MiXCR, producing one record per CDR3 protein. The sample comprises 700,000 to 950,000 distinct CDR3 sequences, more than 40% of which are singletons, and 20% to 25% rests with the top ten. Specimen: blood. The receptor set was obtained from a woman aged 55 to 70 in good health.

This clonotype was detected only a few times. J is TRBJ1-2 and V is TRBV18, with D perhaps TRBD1 (6 bases). CDR1 KGHSH and CDR2 LQKENI come from the germline V gene. Trimming removed 3 bases at V and 4 bases at J, with 12 bases between. This CDR3 comprises 14 residues. The CDR3 sequence is CASSPEQGSYGYTF. For the CDR3, the DNA is TGTGCCAGCTCACCCGAACAGGGTTCCTATGGCTACACCTTC. The full variable domain, in which reference TRBV18 and TRBJ1-2 provide the parts outside the CDR3, is NAGVMQNPRHLVRRRGQEARLRCSPMKGHSHVYWYRQLPEEGLKFMVYLQKENIIDESGMPKERFSAEFPKEGPSILRIQQVVRGDSAAYFCASSPEQGSYGYTFGSGTRLTVV.

With regard to this clonotype: Given a much more abundant clone one base away, this may be a read error. This chain joins TRBV7-2 and TRBJ2-3, with D tentatively TRBD2 (5 bases). The germline V gene has CDR1 SGHTA and CDR2 FQGNSA. The CDR3 runs 14 residues. V was cut by 5 bases and J by 2 bases, with 11 bases left in between. The CDR3 is CASSVRRATDTQYF. CDR3 DNA sequence: TGTGCCAGCAGCGTTAGGCGGGCCACAGATACGCAGTATTTT.